This T cell receptor beta chain is from a study of blood T cell repertoires in COVID-19. The CDR3 is made up of 15 amino acids. Germline V CDR1 and CDR2: SGHNT, YYREEE (reference sequence). V was clipped by 0 bases and J by 3 bases, with 12 bases between them. TCRdb's copy holds only in-frame clones and misses some; the assay was immunoSEQ multiplex PCR. There are 150,000 to 200,000 clones in the sample; roughly 85% occur only once, and 7.5% to 10% lies in the top ten. The specimen was peripheral blood. This TCR was sampled from a man aged 50 to 59 with active or convalescent COVID-19. The V and J genes are TRBV5-4 and TRBJ1-2, with a weak D call TRBD1 (5 bases). The CDR3 protein is CASSLARAPDYGYTF. CDR3 sequence (DNA): TGTGCCAGCAGCTTGGCCAGGGCACCCGACTATGGCTACACCTTC.